This T cell receptor beta chain was obtained from a study of T cell changes during pregnancy in multiple sclerosis. The assay was immunoSEQ multiplex PCR, and TCRdb's table has in-frame clones only and misses some. The sample shows about 70,000 clones, roughly 89% of them seen only once. In germline, CDR1 is SGHTA, CDR2 FQGTGA. J was trimmed by 0 bases and V by 5 bases; bases with no gene match: 10. The CDR3 is 17 amino acids. The sequences come from peripheral blood, collected in the third trimester of pregnancy. The V call is TRBV7-3, the J call TRBJ2-1; 7 bases align to TRBD2. The TCR originated in a female donor in good health, enrolled as a control in a pregnancy study. CDR3 coding DNA: TGTGCCAGCAGCCGAACCGGGGCGGGAGCCTCCTACAATGAGCAGTTCTTC. This sequence encodes CASSRTGAGASYNEQFF.